Sequencing of this T cell receptor beta chain was carried out in a study of cytomegalovirus exposure and HLA in healthy donors. Study-wide points: Overall, around 160 TCR beta chains were annotated as cytomegalovirus-associated.

The CDR3 totals 16 residues. With 0 bases clipped from V and 6 bases from J, the junction kept 7 bases outside the gene matches. CDR1 SGDLS and CDR2 YYNGEE come from the germline V gene. Worth noting for this clone: The antigen remains unidentified.

Clones were sequenced by immunoSEQ multiplex PCR, and TCRdb holds only the in-frame ones, with some missing. The sample has some 88,000 clones, around 96% seen once. What was sequenced was PBMCs. The rearrangement links TRBV9 to TRBJ2-1, with 9 bases identical to TRBD1. This receptor was taken from a man younger than 35 in good health and CMV-seronegative. The chain's CDR3 is CASSVDGTGHSNEQFF. CDR3 nucleotide sequence: TGTGCCAGCAGCGTAGACGGGACAGGGCACAGCAATGAGCAGTTCTTC.